Following are 20 T cell receptor beta chains from one sample sequenced in a study of cytomegalovirus exposure and HLA in healthy donors (TCRdb year 2017). The library was generated by the immunoSEQ multiplex PCR assay. The table was pulled from immuneACCESS by TCRdb, which kept in-frame rearrangements only. Such tables lose some clones; where checked, under half of the loss comes from unresolved V genes, and the rest has no known cause. The sample profile shows some 110,000 clones; approximately 88% of them were found once. 1.5% to 2% of the sample is in the top ten clones. The sequenced sample was PBMCs. These receptors all come from a man between 18 and 35 years old in good health and CMV-seronegative.

This clone has just one count. The V gene is TRBV2, the J gene TRBJ2-5; tentatively, D is TRBD2 (6 bases). The germline CDR1 and CDR2 sequences are SNHLY and FYNNEI. This CDR3 region has 12 residues. Trimming took off 11 bases at V and 1 base at J, with 11 bases between the two ends. CDR3 sequence reads: CALGGLQETQYF. The DNA for the CDR3 is TGTGCCCTCGGGGGTCTCCAAGAGACCCAGTACTTC.

The J gene is TRBJ2-1, the V gene TRBV9; D uncertain. The CDR3 totals 15 residues. The germline CDR1 and CDR2 sequences are SGDLS and YYNGEE. V was pared by 4 bases and J by 10 bases, with 21 bases between. The CDR3 here is CASSHPSTTHGEQFF. For the CDR3, the DNA is TGTGCCAGCAGCCACCCCTCAACTACGCACGGGGAGCAGTTCTTC.

The gene calls are TRBV5-4 and TRBJ2-1; 8 nucleotides agree with TRBD2. Germline V gives CDR1 SGHNT, CDR2 YYREEE (reference sequence). The CDR3 length is 14 residues. Trimming took 1 base from V and 8 from J; bases not matched to a gene: 5. CDR3 bases: TGTGCCAGCAGCTTGCGGGGGGGCGGAGATGAGCAGTTCTTC. Translating it yields CASSLRGGGDEQFF. Full variable domain (outside the CDR3, taken from reference TRBV5-4 and TRBJ2-1): ETGVTQSPTHLIKTRGQQVTLRCSSQSGHNTVSWYQQALGQGPQFIFQYYREEENGRGNFPPRFSGLQFPNYSSELNVNALELDDSALYLCASSLRGGGDEQFFGPGTRLTVL.

The V and J genes are TRBV25-1 and TRBJ2-3; 7 nucleotides line up with TRBD2. Trimming cost V 0 bases and J 0 bases; bases outside gene matches: 6. This CDR3 spans 17 amino acids. Germline assignment: CDR1 MGHDK and CDR2 SYGVNS. CDR3 coding DNA: TGTGCCAGCAGTGAATATTTTGCGGGGGTCAGCACAGATACGCAGTATTTT. Translation: CASSEYFAGVSTDTQYF.

In nucleotides, the CDR3 is TGTGCCAGCAGGACCGGGAACACCAGATTGCCTAGGCAGTTCTTC. Protein: CASRTGNTRLPRQFF. The chain recombines TRBV6-5 with TRBJ2-1, with a possible D match to TRBD2 (5 bases). The CDR3 is 15 residues long. V lost 6 bases and J lost 12, with 24 bases in between. Germline lookup yields CDR1 MNHEY and CDR2 SVGAGI.

The chain combines TRBV21-1 with TRBJ2-2; the table assigns TRBD1, which was not confirmed against the DNA. TRBV21-1 is given as a pseudogene. CDR3 length: 15 residues. CDR3 region: CASLWGQGFTGELFF. The DNA for the CDR3 is TGTGCCAGCTTATGGGGACAGGGGTTCACCGGGGAGCTGTTTTTT.

CDR3 nucleotide sequence: TGTGCCAGCAGCCCTGGGGCTAGGGATGATCAGCCCCAGCATTTT. This translates into CASSPGARDDQPQHF. The chain recombines TRBV7-8 with TRBJ1-5; D is perhaps TRBD1 (5 bases). The CDR3 loop spans 15 amino acids. Per the germline V gene, CDR1 is SGHVS and CDR2 is FQNEAQ. V lost 5 bases and J lost 5, with 16 bases in between.

In its sample, this clone was seen a few times. The chain employs TRBV4-2 and TRBJ2-1; 10 nucleotides agree with TRBD2. This CDR3 has 17 residues. The V gene end was trimmed by 1 base and the J gene end by 6 bases; junction bases not matched to a gene: 9. Per the germline V gene, CDR1 is LGHNA and CDR2 is YNFKEQ. CDR3 residues: CASSQVGAGGPSNEQFF. The CDR3 DNA reads TGTGCCAGCAGCCAAGTTGGAGCGGGAGGGCCCTCCAATGAGCAGTTCTTC.

The CDR3 DNA reads TGCGCCAGCAGCCAAGAATTCCTTTCCCGGGGTAACACCGGGGAGCTGTTTTTT. It translates to CASSQEFLSRGNTGELFF. The rearrangement joins TRBV4-3 to TRBJ2-2; tentatively, D is TRBD2 (5 bases). The ends were cut back, 0 bases at V and 2 bases at J, with 16 bases in the middle. The CDR3 runs 18 residues. Germline assignment: CDR1 LGHNA and CDR2 YSLEER.

This clone has a single count. The CDR3 DNA sequence: TGTGCCAGCTCAAATGACAGGGACACTGAAGCTTTCTTT. Amino acid sequence: CASSNDRDTEAFF. The chain links TRBV18 to TRBJ1-1; 7 nucleotides line up with TRBD1. Germline assignment: CDR1 KGHSH and CDR2 LQKENI. V gave up 5 bases and J gave up 3 bases; unmatched junction bases: 3. The CDR3 extends over 13 amino acids.

The chain employs TRBV2 and TRBJ1-6; 7 nucleotides match TRBD1. This CDR3 is built from 13 residues. V lost 5 bases, J lost 10 bases, and 5 bases stayed unmatched. CDR1 is SNHLY, CDR2 FYNNEI, per germline. The CDR3 bases are TGTGCCAGCAGTAGGGACAGCTTCTCACCCCTCCACTTT. Translating it yields CASSRDSFSPLHF.

The V and J genes are TRBV5-5 and TRBJ1-5; TRBD1 might be the D (5 bases). V dropped 0 bases and J dropped 7 bases, with 23 bases sitting between them. The CDR3 covers 18 residues. Per the germline V gene, CDR1 is SGHKS and CDR2 is YYEKEE (reference sequence). As DNA, the CDR3 is TGTGCCAGCAGCTTGGGGTCCCCGCCGATAGGGGAAGGCCAGCCCCAGCATTTT. It yields the protein CASSLGSPPIGEGQPQHF.

V and J are TRBV19 and TRBJ2-7, with D perhaps TRBD2 (6 bases). With 6 bases removed from V and 2 bases from J, the gap between germline ends came to 17 bases. The CDR3 contains 15 residues. Germline V lookup: CDR1 LNHDA, CDR2 SQIVND (reference sequence). DNA of the CDR3: TGTGCCAGTAGCCCCGCGGGGAGGACTACCTACGAGCAGTACTTC. Translated: CASSPAGRTTYEQYF. Variable domain in full (rest from reference TRBV19 and TRBJ2-7): DGGITQSPKYLFRKEGQNVTLSCEQNLNHDAMYWYRQDPGQGLRLIYYSQIVNDFQKGDIAEGYSVSREKKESFPLTVTSAQKNPTAFYLCASSPAGRTTYEQYFGPGTRLTVT.

The chain joins TRBV15 to TRBJ2-7; 8 nucleotides agree with TRBD2. There are 15 residues in the CDR3. V was pared by 6 bases and J by 5 bases, with 12 bases of the junction left unmatched. CDR1 and CDR2 from the germline V gene are LNHNV and YYDKDF (reference sequence). The CDR3 DNA follows: TGTGCCACCAGGTTAAAGTCTAGCGGGTACCACGAGCAGTACTTC. This codes for CATRLKSSGYHEQYF.

This rearrangement joins TRBV19 to TRBJ1-3, with 8 bases matching TRBD1. V shed 10 bases and J 4 bases; nucleotides not matched to a gene: 18. This CDR3 has 17 amino acids. The germline V gene encodes CDR1 LNHDA and CDR2 SQIVND (reference sequence). In nucleotides, the CDR3 is TGTGCCACCAGCCTCCTACCGGGACAGGTAGCCGGAAACACCATATATTTT. This translates into CATSLLPGQVAGNTIYF. Drawing the rest from reference TRBV19 and TRBJ1-3, the complete variable domain is DGGITQSPKYLFRKEGQNVTLSCEQNLNHDAMYWYRQDPGQGLRLIYYSQIVNDFQKGDIAEGYSVSREKKESFPLTVTSAQKNPTAFYLCATSLLPGQVAGNTIYFGEGSWLTVV.

The genes are TRBV19 and TRBJ1-4, with D unresolved. Germline CDR1 reads LNHDA; CDR2 reads SQIVND (reference sequence). V was pared by 5 bases and J by 3 bases, with 13 bases between. CDR3 length equals 15 residues. In DNA form, the CDR3 reads TGTGCCAGTAGTGATCGACTTTTGCCTAATGAAAAACTGTTTTTT. Amino acid sequence: CASSDRLLPNEKLFF. Full variable domain (missing parts from reference TRBV19 and TRBJ1-4): DGGITQSPKYLFRKEGQNVTLSCEQNLNHDAMYWYRQDPGQGLRLIYYSQIVNDFQKGDIAEGYSVSREKKESFPLTVTSAQKNPTAFYLCASSDRLLPNEKLFFGSGTQLSVL.

The chain recombines TRBV9 with TRBJ2-7, with D possibly being TRBD1 (5 bases). Trimming removed 0 bases from V and 3 bases from J, with 10 bases in between. CDR1 is SGDLS and CDR2 is YYNGEE in the germline V gene. The CDR3 consists of 14 residues. CDR3 bases: TGTGCCAGCAGCGTAGGTTCAGGGTACTACGAGCAGTACTTC. Its protein is CASSVGSGYYEQYF.

This clone was seen a few times. The chain couples TRBV7-2 to TRBJ1-1, with D unclear. Germline CDR1 reads SGHTA; CDR2 reads FQGNSA. This CDR3 region has 14 residues. V was pared by 0 bases and J by 0 bases, with 5 bases between. CDR3 nucleotides: TGTGCCAGCAGCTTAGCACAGTTGAACACTGAAGCTTTCTTT. Encoded protein: CASSLAQLNTEAFF.

In this sample, this clone turned up a few times. The chain links TRBV2 to TRBJ2-7, with D unclear. V dropped 5 bases and J dropped 3 bases, with 8 bases sitting between them. Germline values: CDR1 SNHLY, CDR2 FYNNEI. The CDR3 spans 12 residues. DNA for the CDR3: TGTGCCAGCAGTTTATACGGCTACGAGCAGTACTTC. This encodes CASSLYGYEQYF.

There are a few counts of this clone. The CDR3 here is CASSLDRRQGANEQYF. The DNA for the CDR3 is TGTGCCAGCAGCTTAGATCGGCGACAGGGGGCGAACGAGCAGTACTTC. This chain uses TRBV7-2 with TRBJ2-7; 10 positions agree with TRBD1. V lost 1 base and J lost 5; bases outside the gene matches: 8. The CDR3 sequence is 16 residues long. The V gene's germline CDR1 is SGHTA and CDR2 FQGNSA.